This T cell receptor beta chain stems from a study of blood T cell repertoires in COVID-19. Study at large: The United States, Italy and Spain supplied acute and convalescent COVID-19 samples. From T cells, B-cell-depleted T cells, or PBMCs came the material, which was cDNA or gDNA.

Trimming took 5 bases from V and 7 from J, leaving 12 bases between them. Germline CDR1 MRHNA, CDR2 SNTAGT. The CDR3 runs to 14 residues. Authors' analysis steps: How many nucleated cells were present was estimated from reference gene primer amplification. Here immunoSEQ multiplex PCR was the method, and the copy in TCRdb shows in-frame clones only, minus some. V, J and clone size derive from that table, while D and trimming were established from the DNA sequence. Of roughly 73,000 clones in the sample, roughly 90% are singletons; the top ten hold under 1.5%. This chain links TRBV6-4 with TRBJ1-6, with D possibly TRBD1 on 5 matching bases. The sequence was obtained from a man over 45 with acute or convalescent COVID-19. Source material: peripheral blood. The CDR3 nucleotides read TGTGCCAGCAGTCAGGGTGGAGTGAATTCACCCCTCCACTTT. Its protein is CASSQGGVNSPLHF.